The 13 T cell receptor beta chains below come from one sample, sequenced in a study of identical twins. TCRdb used MiXCR to reprocess the 5' RACE reads, holding one entry per CDR3 protein. The sample yields around 250,000 distinct CDR3 sequences, about 9% seen once. The sample was also reused in another study, on yellow fever vaccine responses in identical twins.

Sequenced: CD8+ T cells sorted from blood. Every receptor here comes from a woman aged 18-29 years in good health.

This clonotype was counted ten times or more. The CDR3 bases are TGTGCCAGCAGCTTAGTAGGTGGGGCTGAAGCTTTCTTT. It specifies CASSLVGGAEAFF. This rearrangement joins TRBV7-9 to TRBJ1-1; no definite D call. V was shortened by 1 base and J by 6 bases, with 9 bases between the two germline ends. This CDR3 spans 13 amino acids. Germline V gene data show CDR1 as SEHNR and CDR2 as FQNEAQ (reference sequence).

The chain has TRBV4-1 and TRBJ2-7; the match to TRBD2 covers 12 bases. Trimming at V came to 0 bases and at J to 4 bases, leaving 19 bases not matched to a gene. This CDR3 has 21 residues. The germline CDR1 and CDR2 sequences are MGHRA and YSYEKL. In DNA, the CDR3 is TGCGCCAGCAGCCAAGATCTGTTAAGGAAACTAGCGGGAGGCTTAGTTTACGAGCAGTACTTC. Its translation is CASSQDLLRKLAGGLVYEQYF.

This clonotype was counted at least ten times. This sequence joins TRBV29-1 and TRBJ2-7; 12 bases are shared with TRBD2. This CDR3 has 15 residues. V shed 4 bases, J shed 2 bases, and the junction held 6 bases outside the gene matches. The V gene's germline CDR1 is SQVTM and CDR2 ANQGSEA. DNA of the CDR3: TGCAGCGTTGCAACCGGGACTAGCGGGCCCTACGAGCAGTACTTC. It yields the protein CSVATGTSGPYEQYF.

This clonotype was counted only a few times. J is TRBJ1-4 and V is TRBV4-1, with D perhaps matching TRBD1 (6 bases). This CDR3 is 15 amino acids long. CDR1 is MGHRA, CDR2 YSYEKL, per germline. V was shortened by 5 bases and J by 6 bases, with 16 bases between the two germline ends. The CDR3 nucleotides read TGCGCCAGCAGCTCTCACGGCAGGGGAGATGAAAAACTGTTTTTT. Its translation: CASSSHGRGDEKLFF.

The V gene is TRBV27, the J gene TRBJ2-7; TRBD2 matches at 11 bases. The trim removed 5 bases at V and 7 bases at J, leaving 7 bases unmatched. The CDR3 length is 14 residues. Germline-derived CDR1 and CDR2 are MNHEY and SMNVEV (reference sequence). CDR3 DNA sequence: TGTGCCAGCAGTAATAGCGGGGGGGTGGCGGAGCAGTACTTC. Amino acids: CASSNSGGVAEQYF.

V and J are TRBV7-6 and TRBJ2-7, with D perhaps matching TRBD1 or TRBD2 (5 bases each). This CDR3 spans 14 amino acids. Trimming removed 5 bases at V and 2 bases at J, with 13 bases between. In germline, CDR1 is SGHVS, CDR2 FNYEAQ. In nucleotides, the CDR3 is TGTGCCAGCAGCACCCGGGACGGCGCCTACGAGCAGTACTTC. Its translation is CASSTRDGAYEQYF.

This clonotype occurred many times. V usage is TRBV25-1 and J usage is TRBJ1-4; TRBD1 is a possible D gene (5 bases). The CDR3 has 16 amino acids. The germline V gene has CDR1 MGHDK and CDR2 SYGVNS. V dropped 3 bases and J dropped 2 bases, with 13 bases sitting between them. CDR3 bases: TGTGCCAGCAGTGAGTTTTCAGGGCGGACTAATGAAAAACTGTTTTTT. Its protein product is CASSEFSGRTNEKLFF.

This clonotype was picked up many times. The chain recombines TRBV7-2 with TRBJ2-7; the D is unclear. Trimming shortened V by 7 bases and J by 2 bases, and 12 bases separated the two germline ends. This CDR3 has 13 residues. CDR1 is SGHTA and CDR2 is FQGNSA in the germline V gene. Written as DNA, the CDR3 is TGTGCCAGCACCAGTCTGAATACCTACGAGCAGTACTTC. This gives the protein CASTSLNTYEQYF.

The chain joins TRBV5-6 to TRBJ2-7; D is unclear. The germline V gene encodes CDR1 SGHDT and CDR2 YYEEEE. V lost 0 bases and J 3 bases, leaving 7 bases between the germline ends. The CDR3 consists of 13 residues. The CDR3 region is CASSLGEDYEQYF. CDR3 coding DNA: TGTGCCAGCAGCTTGGGTGAAGACTACGAGCAGTACTTC.

The rearrangement links TRBV4-3 to TRBJ1-4; no clear D. Germline CDR1 LGHNA, CDR2 YSLEER. This CDR3 contains 17 residues. Trimming removed 0 bases at V and 2 bases at J, with 13 bases between. For the CDR3, the DNA is TGCGCCAGCAGCCAAGATTCGGGGATTTGGACTAATGAAAAACTGTTTTTT. This encodes CASSQDSGIWTNEKLFF.

The rearrangement joins TRBV27 to TRBJ2-7; no clear D gene. The CDR3 consists of 14 residues. Trimming shortened V by 3 bases and J by 0 bases, and 9 bases separated the two germline ends. Per the germline V gene, CDR1 is MNHEY and CDR2 is SMNVEV (reference sequence). CDR3 in DNA: TGTGCCAGCAGTTTCGAGATGTGCTCCTACGAGCAGTACTTC. Translating it yields CASSFEMCSYEQYF.

The CDR3 spells CATTSPGTPGETQYF. The CDR3 DNA sequence: TGTGCCACCACCTCTCCCGGGACTCCTGGAGAGACCCAGTACTTC. The rearrangement joins TRBV15 to TRBJ2-5; tentative D call: TRBD2 (6 bases). Germline CDR1 reads LNHNV; CDR2 reads YYDKDF (reference sequence). The CDR3 totals 15 residues. V shed 7 bases and J shed 4 bases, with 19 bases lying between them.

This clonotype was observed many times. This rearrangement joins TRBV7-2 to TRBJ2-1; the D gene is possibly TRBD2 (6 bases). Germline V gene sequence: CDR1 SGHTA, CDR2 FQGNSA. There are 14 residues in the CDR3. The ends were cut back, 3 bases at V and 8 bases at J, with 14 bases in the middle. The CDR3 DNA is TGTGCCAGCAGCTTTGTCGGGGGAATCGATGAGCAGTTCTTC. Translated, it gives CASSFVGGIDEQFF.